The subject of this entry is one TCR beta chain. This receptor's antigen is unknown. No qualities accompany the bases; no much larger clone lies one base away. Libraries were prepared through the immunoSEQ multiplex PCR assay. This is the immuneACCESS table as TCRdb keeps it, with only in-frame sequences that have V and J called. A part of the clones is gone; compared with another copy, unresolved V genes explain less than half, and the rest is unexplained. This sample is represented by 150,000 to 160,000 clones; approximately 94% of them were singletons. The leading ten clones occupy about 5.6% of the sample. This sample is drawn from a study of control samples from healthy donors and cancer patients (dated by TCRdb to between 2020 and 2021). The trim is 3 bases for V and 2 bases for J, with a gap of 7 bases between the germline ends. CDR1 and CDR2, per the germline V gene, are KGHSH and LQKENI. Measured from the cysteine to the phenylalanine, the CDR3 is 14 residues long. CDR3 DNA only is kept here, 42 bases in frame from base 1.

This sequence uses TRBV18 and TRBJ1-4, with TRBD1 perhaps the D gene, on 6 matching bases. The sample consisted of blood. The TCR comes from a man aged 35 to 55 in good health. The DNA sequence is given as TGTGCCAGCTCACCGGGGGGCACTAATGAAAAACTGTTTTTT. Its coded protein is CASSPGGTNEKLFF. Reference TRBV18 and TRBJ1-4 proteins supply the regions before and after the CDR3; the full variable domain is: NAGVMQNPRHLVRRRGQEARLRCSPMKGHSHVYWYRQLPEEGLKFMVYLQKENIIDESGMPKERFSAEFPKEGPSILRIQQVVRGDSAAYFCASSPGGTNEKLFFGSGTQLSVL.